This T cell receptor beta chain was observed in a study of T cells in Graves' hyperthyroidism and ophthalmopathy. Study-wide context: Blood was drawn when the patient was first diagnosed and still untreated.

General study points: Most thyroid clonotypes expanded above 0.001 appeared in blood too.

The V gene lost 5 bases and the J gene lost 3 bases, with 14 bases spanning the gap. CDR3 length: 14 residues. CDR1 and CDR2 from the germline V gene are MDHEN and SYDVKM. The source material, RNA transcripts, was used to amplify TCR beta CDR3 regions. The HTBI set primed first-round TCR CDR3 RT-PCR. TCRdb redid the calling of the multiplex PCR reads with MiXCR, one entry per CDR3 protein. Among hundreds of thousands of distinct CDR3 sequences listed, about 20% were seen once. Uncontrolled infection, other autoimmune disease, pregnancy or lactation excluded patients. Fresh peripheral blood, about 9.6 ml, yielded the PBMCs. With regard to this clonotype: Its antigen is currently unknown.

The receptor was isolated from a man aged 35 to 55 with Graves' ophthalmopathy. The V gene is TRBV28, the J gene TRBJ2-7; tentatively, D is TRBD1 (5 bases). What was sequenced was blood. This CDR3 is CASSPPFQGYEQYF. CDR3 DNA sequence: TGTGCCAGCAGTCCCCCCTTTCAGGGCTACGAGCAGTACTTC.